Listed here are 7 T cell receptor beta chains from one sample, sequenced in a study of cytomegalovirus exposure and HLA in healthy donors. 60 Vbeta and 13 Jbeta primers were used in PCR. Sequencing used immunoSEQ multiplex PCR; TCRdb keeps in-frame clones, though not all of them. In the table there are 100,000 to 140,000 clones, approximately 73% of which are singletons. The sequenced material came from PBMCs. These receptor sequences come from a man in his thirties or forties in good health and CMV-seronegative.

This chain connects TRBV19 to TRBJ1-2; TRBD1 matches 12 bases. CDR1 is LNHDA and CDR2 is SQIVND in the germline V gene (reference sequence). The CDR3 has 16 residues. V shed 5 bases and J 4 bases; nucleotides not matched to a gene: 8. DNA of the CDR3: TGTGCCAGTAGTCGCACCCCGGGACAGGGGGCCTATGGCTACACCTTC. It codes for CASSRTPGQGAYGYTF.

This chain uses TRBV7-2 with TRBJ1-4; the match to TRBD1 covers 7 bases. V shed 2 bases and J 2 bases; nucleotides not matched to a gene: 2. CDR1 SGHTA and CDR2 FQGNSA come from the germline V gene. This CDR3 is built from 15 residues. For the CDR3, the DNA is TGTGCCAGCAGCTTAATGGGACAGACTAATGAAAAACTGTTTTTT. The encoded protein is CASSLMGQTNEKLFF.

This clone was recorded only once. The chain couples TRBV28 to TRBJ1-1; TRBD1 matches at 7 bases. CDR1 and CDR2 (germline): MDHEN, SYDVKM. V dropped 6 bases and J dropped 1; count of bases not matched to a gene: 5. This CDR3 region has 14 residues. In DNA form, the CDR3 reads TGTGCCAGCAGCTATAGGACAGGGAACACTGAAGCTTTCTTT. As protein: CASSYRTGNTEAFF.

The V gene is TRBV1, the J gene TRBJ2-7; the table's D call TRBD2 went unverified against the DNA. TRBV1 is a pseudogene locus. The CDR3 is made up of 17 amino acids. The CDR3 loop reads CTSSLLLSGLAFYEQYF. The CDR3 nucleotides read TGCACCAGCAGCTTACTATTGTCCGGACTAGCTTTCTACGAGCAGTACTTC.

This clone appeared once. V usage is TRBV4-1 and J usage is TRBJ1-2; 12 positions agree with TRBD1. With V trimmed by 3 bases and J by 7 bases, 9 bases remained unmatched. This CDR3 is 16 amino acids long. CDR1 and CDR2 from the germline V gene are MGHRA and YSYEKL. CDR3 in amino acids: CASSQIGGQGALGYTF. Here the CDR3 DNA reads TGCGCCAGCAGCCAGATCGGGGGACAGGGGGCGCTTGGCTACACCTTC.

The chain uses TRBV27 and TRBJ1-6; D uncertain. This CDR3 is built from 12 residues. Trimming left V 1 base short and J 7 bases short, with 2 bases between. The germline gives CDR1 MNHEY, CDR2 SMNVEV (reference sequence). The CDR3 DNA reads TGTGCCAGCAGTTTATTAAATTCACCCCTCCACTTT. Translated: CASSLLNSPLHF.

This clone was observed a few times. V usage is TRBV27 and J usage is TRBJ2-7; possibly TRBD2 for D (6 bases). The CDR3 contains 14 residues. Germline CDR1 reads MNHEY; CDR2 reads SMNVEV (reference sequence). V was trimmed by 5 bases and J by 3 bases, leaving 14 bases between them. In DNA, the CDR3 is TGTGCCAGCAGTCCGATGGGACTCCTCTACGAGCAGTACTTC. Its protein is CASSPMGLLYEQYF.